What follows is one T cell receptor beta chain and its context. The sample belongs to a study of blood T cell repertoires in COVID-19. On the study more broadly: Italy, Spain and the United States were the sources of the convalescent and acute COVID-19 samples. The cDNA or gDNA used as material had been derived from T cells, B-cell-depleted T cells, or PBMCs.

As originally analysed: Amplification of reference gene primers was used by the study to estimate nucleated cell counts. Assay used: immunoSEQ multiplex PCR; TCRdb lists only in-frame clones, some missing. The DNA gave D and trimming, while V, J and clone size come from that table. The table shows approximately 300,000 clones, with about 85% occurring only once. Participants were aged about 18 to 95 years, lived in over 20 US areas, and enrolled virtually. V trimming: 5 bases; J trimming: 5 bases; junction bases outside the gene matches: 1. The CDR3 consists of 11 residues. From germline, CDR1 is GTSNPN and CDR2 SVGIG (reference sequence).

The material sequenced was PBMCs or T cells enriched from blood (not recorded which). The chain has TRBV30 and TRBJ2-7; TRBD1 aligns across 9 bases. This TCR came from a woman in her twenties or thirties who had been exposed to COVID-19. CDR3 in amino acids: CAWGDRDEQYF. Written as DNA, the CDR3 is TGTGCCTGGGGGGACAGGGACGAGCAGTACTTC.